The next 26 T cell receptor beta chains were all read from a single sample in a study of regulatory T cells in long-lasting Graves disease. Documented time point: newly diagnosed GD, antithyroid drugs for less than 3 months. PBMC-derived RNA was used for the TCR library. With iRepertoire HTBI primers and Arm-PCR of CDR3 regions, TCR beta libraries were built. TCRdb analysed the multiplex PCR reads with MiXCR anew, one entry per CDR3 protein. The table lists 350,000 to 500,000 distinct CDR3 sequences, 14% of them singletons. These records were also assigned to another study, of T cells in Graves' hyperthyroidism and ophthalmopathy.

This specimen consisted of peripheral blood mononuclear cells (PBMCs), obtained at new diagnosis, from a patient treated with antithyroid drugs. The origin of the receptors is a woman between 45 and 60 years old with Graves disease.

The V call is TRBV9, the J call TRBJ2-7, with 9 bases that match TRBD2. The CDR3 covers 15 residues. The trim removed 0 bases at V and 2 bases at J, leaving 3 bases unmatched. Germline assignment: CDR1 SGDLS and CDR2 YYNGEE. This CDR3 is CASSVDSGSTYEQYF. The CDR3 nucleotides read TGTGCCAGCAGCGTAGATAGCGGGAGTACCTACGAGCAGTACTTC.

This clonotype was observed at least ten times. This chain links TRBV7-3 with TRBJ1-1, with TRBD1 matching over 8 bases. Germline V gene sequence: CDR1 SGHTA, CDR2 FQGTGA. Unmatched junction bases numbered 6, after V lost 5 bases and J lost 4 bases. The CDR3 covers 14 residues. The CDR3 sequence is CASSRQGFGTEAFF. The CDR3 DNA reads as TGTGCCAGCAGCCGACAGGGGTTTGGCACTGAAGCTTTCTTT.

The sample holds many counts of this clonotype. The chain carries TRBV5-1 and TRBJ2-1, with TRBD2 matching over 8 bases. This CDR3 comprises 15 residues. V was clipped by 4 bases and J by 9 bases; unmatched bases: 12. Looked up from germline, CDR1 is SGHRS and CDR2 is YFSETQ. CDR3 loop: CASSPARTSRGEQFF. The CDR3, as DNA: TGCGCCAGCAGCCCCGCCCGGACTAGCAGGGGTGAGCAGTTCTTC.

This clonotype was seen many times. The chain joins TRBV28 to TRBJ2-3; 9 bases line up with TRBD1. The germline gives CDR1 MDHEN, CDR2 SYDVKM. The CDR3 is 15 residues long. With 4 bases clipped from V and 4 bases from J, the junction kept 6 bases outside the gene matches. The DNA of the CDR3 is TGTGCCAGCAGTTCTCACAGGGGGCTGGCAGATACGCAGTATTTT. It specifies CASSSHRGLADTQYF.

This clonotype was recorded a few times. The V and J genes are TRBV4-1 and TRBJ2-1; D may be TRBD1 (6 bases). V dropped 0 bases and J dropped 7 bases, with 16 bases sitting between them. Germline CDR1 and CDR2: MGHRA and YSYEKL. The CDR3 is made up of 16 amino acids. The CDR3 here is CASSQEGAGPGNEQFF. Written as DNA, the CDR3 is TGCGCCAGCAGCCAAGAGGGGGCCGGGCCGGGGAATGAGCAGTTCTTC.

In this sample, this clonotype turned up many times. The J gene is TRBJ2-4, the V gene TRBV28; D is undetermined. The CDR3 is made up of 15 amino acids. The V gene lost 7 bases and the J gene lost 0 bases, with 13 bases spanning the gap. Germline V gene sequence: CDR1 MDHEN, CDR2 SYDVKM. CDR3 amino acids: CASTLGSLAKNIQYF. In DNA, the CDR3 is TGTGCCAGCACCCTCGGCTCTTTAGCCAAAAACATTCAGTACTTC.

This clonotype was seen at least ten times. V is TRBV18 and J is TRBJ1-1; 7 bases align to TRBD1. The trim removed 3 bases at V and 3 bases at J, leaving 13 bases unmatched. The CDR3 is 17 residues long. Germline-derived CDR1 and CDR2 are KGHSH and LQKENI. CDR3 sequence: CASSPRSKAQGDTEAFF. CDR3 sequence (DNA): TGTGCCAGCTCACCTAGGTCTAAGGCGCAGGGGGACACTGAAGCTTTCTTT.

This clonotype has ten or more counts. The chain combines TRBV28 with TRBJ2-4; maybe TRBD1 (5 bases). V dropped 6 bases and J dropped 0 bases, with 12 bases sitting between them. This CDR3 has 15 residues. Germline V lookup: CDR1 MDHEN, CDR2 SYDVKM. The CDR3 sequence: CASSADRLAKNIQYF. The DNA of the CDR3 is TGTGCCAGCAGCGCCGACAGATTAGCCAAAAACATTCAGTACTTC.

This clonotype was seen repeatedly, ten times or more. This chain joins TRBV28 and TRBJ2-7, with 8 positions matching TRBD2. Germline V gives CDR1 MDHEN, CDR2 SYDVKM. The CDR3 runs to 16 residues. The ends lost 3 bases at V and 6 bases at J; junction bases unmatched: 13. The CDR3 DNA is TGTGCCAGCAGTTTTGCAGCGAGCGGGAGTGAGGGCGAGCAGTACTTC. Translation: CASSFAASGSEGEQYF.

This clonotype was observed many times. The chain links TRBV6-2 or TRBV6-3 to TRBJ2-1; 8 bases line up with TRBD1. Germline V lookup: CDR1 MNHEY, CDR2 SVGEGT. The CDR3 has 15 residues. V was clipped by 7 bases and J by 1 base; unmatched bases: 6. The CDR3 DNA reads as TGTGCCAGCAAGCTACAGGGGGGTTCCTACAATGAGCAGTTCTTC. Translated, it gives CASKLQGGSYNEQFF.

This clonotype has only a few counts. Sequence at one end of the junction differs from germline and may be a read error. This chain joins TRBV5-1 and TRBJ2-7, with 9 positions matching TRBD2. The germline CDR1 and CDR2 sequences are SGHRS and YFSETQ. The length of the CDR3 is 12 residues. The CDR3 spells CASSPTGGRADF. CDR3 bases: TGCGCCAGCAGCCCCACGGGCGGGAGGGCGGACTTC. Supplemented by reference TRBV5-1 and TRBJ2-7, the full variable domain reads KAGVTQTPRYLIKTRGQQVTLSCSPISGHRSVSWYQQTPGQGLQFLFEYFSETQRNKGNFPGRFSGRQFSNSRSEMNVSTLELGDSALYLCASSPTGGRADFGPGTRLTVT.

This clonotype was detected only once. The CDR3 protein is CASSLGLGGYNEQFF. CDR3 nucleotides: TGTGCCAGCAGTCTAGGGTTGGGGGGGTACAATGAGCAGTTCTTC. The chain carries TRBV28 and TRBJ2-1, with 7 positions matching TRBD2. V trimming: 5 bases; J trimming: 4 bases; junction bases outside the gene matches: 8. The CDR3 covers 15 residues. Germline CDR1 reads MDHEN; CDR2 reads SYDVKM.

There are a few counts of this clonotype. J is TRBJ2-7 and V is TRBV28; possible D gene TRBD2, 5 bases. The V and J ends lost 1 base and 1 base respectively, with 11 bases between them. Germline V gene data show CDR1 as MDHEN and CDR2 as SYDVKM. The CDR3 extends over 15 amino acids. The CDR3 DNA sequence: TGTGCCAGCAGTTTATTCTACGGGATATCCTACGAGCAGTACTTC. The encoded protein is CASSLFYGISYEQYF.

Details on this clonotype: A junction end diverges from the germline sequence, so it may reflect a read error. The chain couples TRBV12-3 or TRBV12-4 to TRBJ2-1; 7 bases map to TRBD1. The CDR3 runs to 16 residues. The CDR3: CASSPPTGISYNELFF. The CDR3 bases are TGTGCCAGCAGTCCACCGACAGGGATTTCCTACAATGAGCTGTTCTTC.

This clonotype was counted at least ten times. The DNA for the CDR3 is TGTGCCAGCAGCACAGGGGCGGGAGGGACCCGATACGAGCAGTACTTC. Residues: CASSTGAGGTRYEQYF. V usage is TRBV11-1 and J usage is TRBJ2-7, with TRBD2 matching 9 bases. There are 16 residues in the CDR3. V shed 5 bases, J shed 4 bases, and the junction held 12 bases outside the gene matches. Germline CDR1 reads SGHAT; CDR2 reads FQDESV (reference sequence).

The V gene is TRBV20-1, the J gene TRBJ2-7; TRBD2 matches 12 bases. Germline V CDR1 and CDR2: DFQATT, SNEGSKA (reference sequence). The CDR3 is made up of 17 amino acids. The V segment lost 3 bases and the J segment 0 bases; nucleotides outside the gene matches: 9. CDR3 sequence (DNA): TGCAGTGCTAGCTCGACCTTGACTAGCGGGAGCTCCTACGAGCAGTACTTC. This translates into CSASSTLTSGSSYEQYF.

Many counts were recorded for this clonotype. This chain links TRBV30 with TRBJ2-5; D gene uncertain. The germline V and J ends were trimmed by 0 bases and 0 bases, with 8 bases remaining between them. CDR3 size: 14 residues. In germline, CDR1 is GTSNPN, CDR2 SVGIG (reference sequence). In nucleotides, the CDR3 is TGTGCCTGGAGTGTACCAAGCAACCAAGAGACCCAGTACTTC. Translation gives CAWSVPSNQETQYF.

The gene calls are TRBV6-1 and TRBJ2-1; D uncertain. CDR3 length: 12 residues. The germline V and J ends were trimmed by 3 bases and 5 bases, with 5 bases remaining between them. CDR1 and CDR2 (germline): MNHNS, SASEGT. Here the CDR3 reads CASSDDNNEQFF. The CDR3 DNA reads TGTGCCAGCAGTGACGACAACAATGAGCAGTTCTTC.

This clonotype showed up many times. The chain is built from TRBV13 and TRBJ2-7; 7 nucleotides match TRBD1. There are 15 residues in the CDR3. Trimming took 2 bases from V and 6 from J; bases not matched to a gene: 10. Germline loops: CDR1 PRHDT, CDR2 FYEKMQ (reference sequence). CDR3 nucleotides: TGTGCCAGCAGCTTACGGACAGGAGGCCGGGGCGAGCAGTACTTC. Translation: CASSLRTGGRGEQYF. Filled out from reference TRBV13 and TRBJ2-7, the complete variable domain reads AAGVIQSPRHLIKEKRETATLKCYPIPRHDTVYWYQQGPGQDPQFLISFYEKMQSDKGSIPDRFSAQQFSDYHSELNMSSLELGDSALYFCASSLRTGGRGEQYFGPGTRLTVT.

This clonotype was recorded at least ten times. The V and J genes are TRBV7-9 and TRBJ2-7; possible D gene TRBD2, 5 bases. There are 15 residues in the CDR3. Trimming removed 5 bases at V and 3 bases at J, with 17 bases between. Per germline, CDR1 SEHNR and CDR2 FQNEAQ (reference sequence). The DNA of the CDR3 is TGTGCCAGCAGCGGGCATAGCGTTGAGGGCTACGAGCAGTACTTC. Translating it yields CASSGHSVEGYEQYF.

There are many counts of this clonotype. The CDR3 sequence is CASSFLQGRWETQYF. DNA of the CDR3: TGTGCCAGCAGTTTTCTACAGGGGAGGTGGGAGACCCAGTACTTC. The chain has TRBV28 and TRBJ2-5; possible D gene TRBD1, 7 bases. The germline V gene encodes CDR1 MDHEN and CDR2 SYDVKM. The CDR3 sequence is 15 residues long. Trimming took 3 bases from V and 5 from J, leaving 16 bases between them.

This clonotype was seen a few times. A much larger clone is a single base away; this may be a read error. The rearrangement links TRBV7-2 to TRBJ1-1, with D uncertain. The CDR3 runs to 12 residues. The V end lost 6 bases, the J end lost 0 bases, and 5 bases lay between the germline ends. CDR1 SGHTA and CDR2 FQGNSA come from the germline V gene. Here the CDR3 DNA reads TGTGCCAGCAGGATGTTGAACACTGAAGCTTTCTTT. Translating it yields CASRMLNTEAFF.

As to this clonotype: Just one base apart from a much larger clone, this may be a read error. V is TRBV3-1 and J is TRBJ2-4; D is undetermined. Germline assignment: CDR1 LGHDT and CDR2 YNNKEL (reference sequence). This CDR3 has 15 amino acids. Deletions cut 3 bases from V and 0 bases from J, with 9 bases between. CDR3 in DNA: TGTGCCAGCAGCCATCCAAATGTAGCCAAAAACATTCAGTACTTC. Residues: CASSHPNVAKNIQYF.

This clonotype was detected ten times or more. V is TRBV12-3 or TRBV12-4 and J is TRBJ1-4; D might be TRBD1 (5 bases). The V end lost 2 bases, the J end lost 0 bases, and 10 bases lay between the germline ends. The CDR3 is made up of 16 amino acids. This chain's CDR3 is CASSLQGITTNEKLFF. The CDR3 nucleotides read TGTGCCAGCAGTTTACAGGGTATAACAACTAATGAAAAACTGTTTTTT.

The CDR3 here is CASSGHREYTQYF. The CDR3, as DNA: TGCGCCAGCAGCGGCCACAGGGAGTATACGCAGTATTTT. This chain links TRBV5-1 with TRBJ2-3; possible D gene TRBD1, 6 bases. The V gene's germline CDR1 is SGHRS and CDR2 YFSETQ. The CDR3 is made up of 13 amino acids. Between the trimmed V and J ends, which lost 4 bases and 7 bases, there was a span of 13 bases.

This clonotype was observed at least ten times. This chain uses TRBV28 with TRBJ2-1, with 11 positions matching TRBD2. Germline V gene sequence: CDR1 MDHEN, CDR2 SYDVKM. The CDR3 spans 16 residues. J gave up 5 bases and V 1 base, and 4 bases lay outside the gene matches. CDR3 DNA: TGTGCCAGCAGTTTATCTAGCGGGAGGATGGACAATGAGCAGTTCTTC. It translates to CASSLSSGRMDNEQFF.